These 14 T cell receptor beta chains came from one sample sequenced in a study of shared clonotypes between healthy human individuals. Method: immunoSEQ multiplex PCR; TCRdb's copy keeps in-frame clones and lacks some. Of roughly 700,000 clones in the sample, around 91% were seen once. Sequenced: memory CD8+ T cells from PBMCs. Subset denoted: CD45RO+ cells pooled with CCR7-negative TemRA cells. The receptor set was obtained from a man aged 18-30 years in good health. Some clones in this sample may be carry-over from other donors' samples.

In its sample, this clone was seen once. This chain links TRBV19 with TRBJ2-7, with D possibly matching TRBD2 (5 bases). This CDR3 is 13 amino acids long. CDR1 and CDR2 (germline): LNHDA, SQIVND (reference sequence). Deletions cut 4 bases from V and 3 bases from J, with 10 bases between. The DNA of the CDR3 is TGTGCCAGTAGTACCGCAGACTACTACGAGCAGTACTTC. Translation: CASSTADYYEQYF.

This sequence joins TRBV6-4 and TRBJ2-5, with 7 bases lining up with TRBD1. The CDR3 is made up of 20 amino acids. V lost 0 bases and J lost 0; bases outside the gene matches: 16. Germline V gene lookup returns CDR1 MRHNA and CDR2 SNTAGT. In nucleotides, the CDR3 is TGTGCCAGCAGTGACTCGATCACGGTTAGTGGGGGACAGAACCAAGAGACCCAGTACTTC. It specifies CASSDSITVSGGQNQETQYF.

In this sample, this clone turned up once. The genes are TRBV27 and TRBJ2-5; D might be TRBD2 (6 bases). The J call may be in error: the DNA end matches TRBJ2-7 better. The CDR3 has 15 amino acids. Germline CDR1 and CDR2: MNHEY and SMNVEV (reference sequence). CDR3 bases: TGTGCCAGCAGCCCCGGGGCCGGGAGCGCCTACGAGCAGTACTTC. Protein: CASSPGAGSAYEQYF.

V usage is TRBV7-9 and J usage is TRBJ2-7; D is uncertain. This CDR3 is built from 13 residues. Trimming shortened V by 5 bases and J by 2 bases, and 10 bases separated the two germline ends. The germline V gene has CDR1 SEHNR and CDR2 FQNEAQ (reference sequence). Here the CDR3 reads CASSPELAYEQYF. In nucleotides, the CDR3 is TGTGCCAGCAGCCCGGAACTGGCCTACGAGCAGTACTTC. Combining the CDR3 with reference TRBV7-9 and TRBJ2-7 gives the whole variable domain DTGVSQNPRHKITKRGQNVTFRCDPISEHNRLYWYRQTLGQGPEFLTYFQNEAQLEKSRLLSDRFSAERPKGSFSTLEIQRTEQGDSAMYLCASSPELAYEQYFGPGTRLTVT.

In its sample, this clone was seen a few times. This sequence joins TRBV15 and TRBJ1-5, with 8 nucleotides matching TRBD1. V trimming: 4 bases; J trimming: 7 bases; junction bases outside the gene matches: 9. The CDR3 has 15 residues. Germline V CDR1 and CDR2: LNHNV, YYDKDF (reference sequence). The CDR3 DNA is TGTGCCACCAGCAAGGACAGGGACATGGTACAGCCCCAGCATTTT. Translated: CATSKDRDMVQPQHF.

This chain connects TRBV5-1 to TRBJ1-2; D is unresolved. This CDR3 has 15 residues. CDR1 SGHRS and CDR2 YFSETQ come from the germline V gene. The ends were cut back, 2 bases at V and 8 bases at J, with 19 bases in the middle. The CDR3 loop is CASSFIDRLDPGYTF. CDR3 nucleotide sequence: TGCGCCAGCAGCTTCATTGACCGACTGGATCCGGGCTACACCTTC.

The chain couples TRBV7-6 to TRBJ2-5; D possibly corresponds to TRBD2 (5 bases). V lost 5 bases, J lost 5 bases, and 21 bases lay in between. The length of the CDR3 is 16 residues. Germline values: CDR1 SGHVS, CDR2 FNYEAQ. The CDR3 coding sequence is TGTGCCAGCAGCCGGACGGCGGGCTCGAGGCGGGAGACCCAGTACTTC. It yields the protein CASSRTAGSRRETQYF.

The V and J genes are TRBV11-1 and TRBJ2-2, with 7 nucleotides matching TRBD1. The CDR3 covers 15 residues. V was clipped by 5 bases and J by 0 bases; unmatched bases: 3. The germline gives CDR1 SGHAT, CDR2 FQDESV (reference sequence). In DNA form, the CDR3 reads TGTGCCAGCAGCCGAGGACAGGCGAACACCGGGGAGCTGTTTTTT. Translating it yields CASSRGQANTGELFF.

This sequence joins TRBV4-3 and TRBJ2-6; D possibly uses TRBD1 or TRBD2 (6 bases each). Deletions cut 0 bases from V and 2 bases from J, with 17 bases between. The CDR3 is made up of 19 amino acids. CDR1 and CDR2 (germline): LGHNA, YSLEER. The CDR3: CASSQDGGSGDAGANVLTF. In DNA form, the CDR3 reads TGCGCCAGCAGCCAAGATGGGGGGTCAGGGGACGCTGGGGCCAACGTCCTGACTTTC.

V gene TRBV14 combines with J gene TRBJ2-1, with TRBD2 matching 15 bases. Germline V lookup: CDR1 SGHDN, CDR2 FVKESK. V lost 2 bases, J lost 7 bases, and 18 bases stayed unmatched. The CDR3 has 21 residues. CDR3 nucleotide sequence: TGTGCCAGCAGCCAACCTCCGGCCGGGACTAGCGGGAGGTCAAGCAGGAATGAGCAGTTCTTC. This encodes CASSQPPAGTSGRSSRNEQFF.

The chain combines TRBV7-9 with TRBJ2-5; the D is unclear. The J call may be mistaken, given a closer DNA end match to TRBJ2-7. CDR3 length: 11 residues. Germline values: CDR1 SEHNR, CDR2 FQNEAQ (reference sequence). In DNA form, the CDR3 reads TGTGCCAGCAGGCTAACGGACGAGCAGTACTTC. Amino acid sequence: CASRLTDEQYF.

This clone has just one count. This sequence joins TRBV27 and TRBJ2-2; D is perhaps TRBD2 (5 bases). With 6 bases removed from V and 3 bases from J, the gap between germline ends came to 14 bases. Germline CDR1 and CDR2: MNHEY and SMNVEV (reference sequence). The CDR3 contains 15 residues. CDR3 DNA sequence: TGTGCCAGCAGCCTTGACTACCTATACACCGGGGAGCTGTTTTTT. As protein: CASSLDYLYTGELFF.

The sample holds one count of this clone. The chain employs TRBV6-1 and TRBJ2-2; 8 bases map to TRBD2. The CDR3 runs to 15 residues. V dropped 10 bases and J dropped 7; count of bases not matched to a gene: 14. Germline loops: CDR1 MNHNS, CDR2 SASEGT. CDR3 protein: CATYLRAGAGGELFF. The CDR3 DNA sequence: TGTGCCACCTATCTAAGAGCGGGAGCAGGCGGGGAGCTGTTTTTT.

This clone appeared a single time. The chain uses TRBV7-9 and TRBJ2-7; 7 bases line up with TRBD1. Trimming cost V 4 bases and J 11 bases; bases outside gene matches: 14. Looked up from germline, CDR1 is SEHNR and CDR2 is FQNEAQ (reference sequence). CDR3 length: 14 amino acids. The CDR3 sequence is CASSSEDRPRLEYF. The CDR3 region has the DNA TGTGCCAGCAGCTCCGAGGACAGGCCCCGGCTTGAGTACTTC.